This TCR beta chain was captured in a study of OX40 agonist ivuxolimab in advanced cancers. Regarding the complete study: Ivuxolimab was an agonistic, fully human IgG2 monoclonal antibody directed against OX40 (CD134), a costimulatory receptor. The monotherapy dose-escalation portion (N ≈ 50 patients) of the phase I ivuxolimab trial is reported in the paper. Patients were allowed to have had prior anti-PD-1, anti-PD-L1 or anti-CTLA-4 therapy, and 40% of the dose-escalation patients had previously received checkpoint inhibitors. The dose-escalation cohort was approximately 83% male with a mean age of about 60 years, ranging from roughly 23 to 79. Peripheral TCRbeta sequencing was intended to test whether TCR sequence diversity was altered and clonal T-cell expansion was caused by ivuxolimab. Intravenous ivuxolimab was administered to patients every 2 weeks at six dose levels: 0.01, 0.1, 0.3, 1.5, 3 and 10 mg/kg. Partial responses occurred in three dose-escalation patients: two with cutaneous melanoma and one with hepatocellular carcinoma. Of the approximately 50 dose-escalation patients, hepatocellular carcinoma was present in about 20, melanoma in around 15, renal cell carcinoma in 9 and head and neck cancer in 9.

Genomic DNA was isolated from the sorted cells so that the TCRbeta CDR3 region could be sequenced. The immunoSEQ Assay was used to sequence the TCRbeta CDR3 regions. TCRdb provides this immuneACCESS table in a form limited to in-frame rearrangements. Some clones are lacking; in checked studies, under half of them reflect an unresolved V gene, and why the rest are absent is not known. The sample yields about 35,000 clones; over 80% were counted once. 30% to 35% of the sample belongs to the ten largest clones. Patients with a history of autoimmune disease or receiving systemic immunosuppression were excluded from the trial. Peripheral blood for TCR sequencing was collected from all dose cohorts at baseline, on cycle 4 day 1, and on cycle 7 day 1. Samples were obtained from an open-label, multicenter, first-in-human phase I dose-escalation trial of ivuxolimab. Adults with locally advanced or metastatic melanoma, renal cell, hepatocellular, or head and neck squamous cell carcinoma were enrolled in the trial. CD4+ and CD8+ T cells were sorted separately from peripheral blood before TCR sequencing.

With respect to this clone: The specificity of this receptor is unknown. No base quality information exists; no much larger clone differs at one position.

The CDR3 has 16 amino acids, counting the end cysteine and phenylalanine. Solely the CDR3 DNA is kept, with 48 bases framed from the first base. CDR1 is given as LNHDA and CDR2 as SQIVND, both from the germline V gene (reference sequence). Trimming removed 5 bases from V and 8 bases from J; the gene matches leave 17 bases unexplained. Beyond this particular receptor, the publication reports: At doses of 0.1 to 3.0 mg/kg, clonal expansion of both CD4+ and CD8+ T cells in blood was seen between baseline and week 6. Partial responders in the 0.1-3.0 mg/kg groups had among the lowest normalized peripheral clonal expansion, especially among CD8+ T cells. After ivuxolimab, expanded clones were on average more numerous among CD8+ T cells than among CD4+ T cells. Low levels of normalized T-cell clonal expansion were also shown by some nonresponding patients. The antigen specificity of the clonally expanded peripheral T cells was not determined.

This TCR was recovered from an adult with an advanced solid tumor such as melanoma, head and neck, liver or kidney cancer. Here the sequenced sample was CD4+ or CD8+ T cells sorted from blood, taken in a trial of the OX40 agonist ivuxolimab. The V and J genes are TRBV19 and TRBJ1-1, and 7 junction bases match TRBD1. The CDR3 protein: CASSPTTGRIEKEAFF. The DNA reads TGTGCCAGTAGTCCCACGACAGGGCGAATCGAAAAAGAAGCTTTCTTT.